The TCR beta chain described here comes from a study of cytomegalovirus exposure and HLA in healthy donors. CDR3 size: 16 residues. V dropped 5 bases and J dropped 0 bases, with 16 bases sitting between them. CDR1 is SGHVS, CDR2 FQNEAQ, per germline. For this clone: Its antigen is not known.

PCR amplification relied on 60 Vbeta primers (plus 13 Jbeta primers). Sequencing was performed with immunoSEQ multiplex PCR; in TCRdb, only in-frame clones are kept and a portion is missing. The table shows 250,000 to 350,000 clones, with around 86% occurring only once. Study findings and constraints: CMV serostatus was the only immune exposure information that was available. In vitro checks showed that three CMV-associated chains really do target CMV antigens.

This chain joins TRBV7-8 and TRBJ1-1; perhaps TRBD1 as D (6 bases). This TCR derives from a man in his forties in good health and CMV-seropositive. Sequencing input: PBMCs. CDR3 nucleotides: TGTGCCAGCAGCCTCCGGACAGCCACCATGAACACTGAAGCTTTCTTT. This gives the protein CASSLRTATMNTEAFF.